This T cell receptor (beta chain) was retrieved from a study of T cells after somatic rescue of genetic block. The germline V gene has CDR1 SGHAT and CDR2 FQDESV (reference sequence). V was clipped by 2 bases and J by 4 bases; unmatched bases: 10. The CDR3 loop spans 17 amino acids. The repertoire was sequenced with immunoSEQ multiplex PCR; TCRdb's copy has only in-frame clones and lacks some. This table has 55,000 or so clones, 96% appearing once. Sequencing was performed on peripheral blood mononuclear cells (PBMCs). This receptor was obtained from a child under three years old. The rearrangement joins TRBV11-1 to TRBJ2-7, with 11 bases lining up with TRBD2. The CDR3 loop reads CASSLNPALAGVYEQYF. The DNA of the CDR3 is TGTGCCAGCAGCTTAAATCCCGCACTAGCGGGAGTATACGAGCAGTACTTC.